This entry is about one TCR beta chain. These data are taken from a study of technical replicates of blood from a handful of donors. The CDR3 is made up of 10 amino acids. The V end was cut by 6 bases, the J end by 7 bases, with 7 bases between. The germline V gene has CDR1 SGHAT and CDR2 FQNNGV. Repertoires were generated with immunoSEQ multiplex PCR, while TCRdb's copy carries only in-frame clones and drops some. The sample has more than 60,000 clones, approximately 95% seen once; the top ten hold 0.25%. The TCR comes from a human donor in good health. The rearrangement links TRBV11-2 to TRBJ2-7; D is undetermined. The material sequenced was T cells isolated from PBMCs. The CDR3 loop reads CASSQAEQYF. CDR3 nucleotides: TGTGCCAGCAGTCAGGCGGAGCAGTACTTC.